The clone carrying this TCR beta chain was detected a few times. The antigen remains undetermined. This entry belongs to a study of blood T cells in healthy people across ages. With a J-beta primer mix and a sample-barcoded 5' primer, a second PCR ran roughly 6 to 12 cycles. Each cDNA molecule was tagged by a template-switch adaptor with 12 random nucleotides. From the 5' RACE reads, TCRdb called clonotypes with MiXCR, one entry per CDR3 protein. The sample consists of 1,500,000 or so distinct CDR3 sequences, roughly 59% of them appearing once. Per the germline V gene, CDR1 is SGHRS and CDR2 is YFSETQ. The CDR3 runs 14 residues. The V end was cut by 7 bases, the J end by 1 base, with 14 bases between. The study, taken as a whole, reports: TCR beta diversity tracked closely with naive T cell percentage.

The sample, 9 to 10 milliliters of peripheral blood, was drawn from each donor. The extraction recovered at least 5.5 micrograms of total RNA per sample. What was sequenced was blood. The sequence was obtained from a man between 18 and 29 years old in good health. The chain couples TRBV5-1 to TRBJ2-5; D is perhaps TRBD1 (6 bases). This CDR3 reads CASRSQGIQETQYF. CDR3 bases: TGCGCCAGCCGAAGCCAGGGGATCCAAGAGACCCAGTACTTC.